This TCR beta chain was sequenced for a study of T-cell reconstitution after alpha-beta-depleted transplantation in children. The V segment lost 3 bases and the J segment 4 bases; nucleotides outside the gene matches: 2. CDR3 length: 13 residues. Germline V gives CDR1 SGHRS, CDR2 YFSETQ. Researchers prepared the TCRbeta library using unique molecular identifiers, the study reports. TCRdb reanalysed the PCR reads using MiXCR and keeps one entry per CDR3 protein. The data show 55,000 to 90,000 distinct CDR3 sequences, with 4% to 5% seen just once and approximately 20% held by the top ten. The sample holds many counts of this clonotype.

The rearrangement links TRBV5-1 to TRBJ1-2; 8 nucleotides align to TRBD1. The receptor was derived from a boy under two years old who had a stem cell transplant for acute myeloid leukemia, so the T cells may come from the graft donor. The input for sequencing was PBMCs, mostly from graft donor cells, taken 180 days after TCRalphabeta/CD19-depleted stem cell transplant. The CDR3 nucleotides read TGCGCCAGCAGCTACGACAGGGGCTATGGCTACACCTTC. It yields the protein CASSYDRGYGYTF. Full variable domain (missing parts from reference TRBV5-1 and TRBJ1-2): KAGVTQTPRYLIKTRGQQVTLSCSPISGHRSVSWYQQTPGQGLQFLFEYFSETQRNKGNFPGRFSGRQFSNSRSEMNVSTLELGDSALYLCASSYDRGYGYTFGSGTRLTVV.